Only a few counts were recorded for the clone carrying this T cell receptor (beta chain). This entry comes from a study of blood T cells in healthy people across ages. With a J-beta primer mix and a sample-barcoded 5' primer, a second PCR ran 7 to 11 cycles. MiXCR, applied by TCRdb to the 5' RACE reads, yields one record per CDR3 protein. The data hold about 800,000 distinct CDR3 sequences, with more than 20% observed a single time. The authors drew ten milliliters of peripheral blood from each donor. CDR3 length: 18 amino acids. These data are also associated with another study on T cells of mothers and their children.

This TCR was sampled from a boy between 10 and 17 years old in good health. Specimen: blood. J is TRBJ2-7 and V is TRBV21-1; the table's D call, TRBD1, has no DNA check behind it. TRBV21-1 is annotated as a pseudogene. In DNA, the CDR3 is TGTGCCAGCAGCCTGACCCCCGGGAAAAGGATCTACTCCTACGAGCAGTACTTC. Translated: CASSLTPGKRIYSYEQYF.